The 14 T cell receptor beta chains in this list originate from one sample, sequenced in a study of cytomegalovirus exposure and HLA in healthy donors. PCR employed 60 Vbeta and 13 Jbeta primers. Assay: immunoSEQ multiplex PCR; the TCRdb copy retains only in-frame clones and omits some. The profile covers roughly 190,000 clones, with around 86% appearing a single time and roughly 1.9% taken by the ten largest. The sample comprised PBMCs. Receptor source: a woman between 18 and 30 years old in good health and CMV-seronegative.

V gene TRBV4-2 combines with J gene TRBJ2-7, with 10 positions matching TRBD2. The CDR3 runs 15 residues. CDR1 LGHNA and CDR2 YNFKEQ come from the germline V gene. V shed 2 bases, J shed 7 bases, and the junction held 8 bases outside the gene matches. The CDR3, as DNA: TGTGCCAGCAGCCAACGTAGCGGGGGGCCTAGGGAGCAGTACTTC. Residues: CASSQRSGGPREQYF.

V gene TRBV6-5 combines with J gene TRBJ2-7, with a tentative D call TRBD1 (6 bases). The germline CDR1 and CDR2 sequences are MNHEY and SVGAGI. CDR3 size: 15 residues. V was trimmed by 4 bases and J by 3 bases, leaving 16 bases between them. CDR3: CASSFQGTTGYEQYF. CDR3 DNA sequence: TGTGCCAGCAGTTTCCAGGGGACGACTGGCTACGAGCAGTACTTC.

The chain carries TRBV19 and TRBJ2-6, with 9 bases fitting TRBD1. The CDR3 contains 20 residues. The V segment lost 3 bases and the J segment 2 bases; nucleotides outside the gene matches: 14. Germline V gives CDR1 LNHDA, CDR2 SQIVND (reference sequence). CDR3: CASSIPFPGQGSAGANVLTF. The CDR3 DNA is TGTGCCAGTAGTATCCCCTTCCCGGGACAGGGTTCGGCTGGGGCCAACGTCCTGACTTTC.

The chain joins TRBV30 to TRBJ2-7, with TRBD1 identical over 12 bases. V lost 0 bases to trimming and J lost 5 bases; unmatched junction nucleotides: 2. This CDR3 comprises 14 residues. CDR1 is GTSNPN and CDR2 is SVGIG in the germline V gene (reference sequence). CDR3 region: CAWSVGQGADEQYF. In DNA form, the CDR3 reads TGTGCCTGGAGTGTGGGACAGGGGGCGGACGAGCAGTACTTC.

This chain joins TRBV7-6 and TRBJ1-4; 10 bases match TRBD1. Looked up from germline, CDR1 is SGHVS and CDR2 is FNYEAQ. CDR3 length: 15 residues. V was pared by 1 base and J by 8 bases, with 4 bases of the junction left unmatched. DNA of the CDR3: TGTGCCAGCAGCTTAGGGGACAGGGGTAGCGAAAAACTGTTTTTT. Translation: CASSLGDRGSEKLFF.

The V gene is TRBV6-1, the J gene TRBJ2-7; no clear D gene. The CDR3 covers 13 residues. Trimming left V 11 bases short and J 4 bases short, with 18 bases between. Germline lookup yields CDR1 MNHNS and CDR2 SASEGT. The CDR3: CASRTEKTYEQYF. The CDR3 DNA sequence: TGTGCCTCTAGAACCGAGAAGACTTACGAGCAGTACTTC.

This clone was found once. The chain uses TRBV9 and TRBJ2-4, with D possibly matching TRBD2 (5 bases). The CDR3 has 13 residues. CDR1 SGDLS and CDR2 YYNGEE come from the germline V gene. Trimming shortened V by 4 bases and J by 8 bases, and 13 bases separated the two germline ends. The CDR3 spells CASSYEGSHIQYF. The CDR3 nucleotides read TGTGCCAGCAGCTACGAAGGGAGCCACATTCAGTACTTC. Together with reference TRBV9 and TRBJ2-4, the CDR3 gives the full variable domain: DSGVTQTPKHLITATGQRVTLRCSPRSGDLSVYWYQQSLDQGLQFLIQYYNGEERAKGNILERFSAQQFPDLHSELNLSSLELGDSALYFCASSYEGSHIQYFGAGTRLSVL.

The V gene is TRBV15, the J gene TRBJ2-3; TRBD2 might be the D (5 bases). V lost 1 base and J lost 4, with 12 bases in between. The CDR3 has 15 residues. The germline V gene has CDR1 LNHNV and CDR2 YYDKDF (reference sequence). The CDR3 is CATSRVSGFADTQYF. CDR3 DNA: TGTGCCACCAGCAGAGTTTCGGGATTTGCAGATACGCAGTATTTT.

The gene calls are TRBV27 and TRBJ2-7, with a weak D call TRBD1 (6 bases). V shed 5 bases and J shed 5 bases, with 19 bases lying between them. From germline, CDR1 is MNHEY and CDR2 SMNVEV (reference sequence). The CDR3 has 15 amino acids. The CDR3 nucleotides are TGTGCCAGCAGTCCCGAACAGGGTTTGTTCAACGAGCAGTACTTC. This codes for CASSPEQGLFNEQYF.

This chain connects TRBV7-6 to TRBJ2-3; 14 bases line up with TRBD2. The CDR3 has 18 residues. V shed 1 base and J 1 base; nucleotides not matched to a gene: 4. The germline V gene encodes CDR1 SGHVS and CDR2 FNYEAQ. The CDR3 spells CASSLVPGLAGGTDTQYF. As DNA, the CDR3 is TGTGCCAGCAGCTTAGTACCGGGACTAGCGGGGGGCACAGATACGCAGTATTTT.

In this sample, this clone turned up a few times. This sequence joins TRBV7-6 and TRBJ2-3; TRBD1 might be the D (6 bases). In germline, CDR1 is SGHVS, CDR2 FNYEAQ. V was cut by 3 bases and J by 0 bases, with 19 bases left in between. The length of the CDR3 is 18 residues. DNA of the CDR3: TGTGCCAGCAGCTTCACCTCACACAGGGTACCTAGCACAGATACGCAGTATTTT. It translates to CASSFTSHRVPSTDTQYF. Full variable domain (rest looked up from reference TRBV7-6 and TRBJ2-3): GAGVSQSPRYKVTKRGQDVALRCDPISGHVSLYWYRQALGQGPEFLTYFNYEAQQDKSGLPNDRFSAERPEGSISTLTIQRTEQRDSAMYRCASSFTSHRVPSTDTQYFGPGTRLTVL.

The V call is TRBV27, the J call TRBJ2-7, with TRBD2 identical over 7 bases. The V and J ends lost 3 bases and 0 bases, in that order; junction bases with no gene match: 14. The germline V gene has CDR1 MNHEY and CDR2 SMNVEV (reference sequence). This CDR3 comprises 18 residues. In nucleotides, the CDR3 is TGTGCCAGCAGTTTCTCCCCCCCCCGGGACTACCACTCCTACGAGCAGTACTTC. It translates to CASSFSPPRDYHSYEQYF.

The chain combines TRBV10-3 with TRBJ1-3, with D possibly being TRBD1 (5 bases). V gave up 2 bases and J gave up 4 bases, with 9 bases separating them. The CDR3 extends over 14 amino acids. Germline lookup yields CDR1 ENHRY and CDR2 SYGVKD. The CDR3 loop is CAISEIPGGNTIYF. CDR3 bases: TGTGCCATCAGTGAGATTCCAGGGGGAAACACCATATATTTT.

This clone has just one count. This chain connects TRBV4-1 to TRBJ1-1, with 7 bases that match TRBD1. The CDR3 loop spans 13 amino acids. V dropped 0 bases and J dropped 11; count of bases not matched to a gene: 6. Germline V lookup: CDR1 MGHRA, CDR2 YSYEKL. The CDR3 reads CASSQEGGAWAFF. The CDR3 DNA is TGCGCCAGCAGCCAAGAAGGGGGCGCATGGGCTTTCTTT.